The 30 T cell receptor beta chains below come from one sample, sequenced in a study of blood T cell repertoires in COVID-19. The method was immunoSEQ multiplex PCR; TCRdb's version includes in-frame clones alone and lacks a portion of them. The table shows about 200,000 clones, with roughly 82% occurring only once. The sequenced sample consisted of peripheral blood. The receptor source for this set is a human donor in a cohort sampled during active COVID-19.

The J gene is TRBJ2-5, the V gene TRBV15; 12 positions match TRBD2. The CDR3 runs 14 residues. CDR1 LNHNV and CDR2 YYDKDF come from the germline V gene (reference sequence). V was clipped by 6 bases and J by 4 bases; unmatched bases: 3. The CDR3 reads CATRPGLAGETQYF. CDR3 nucleotide sequence: TGTGCCACCAGACCGGGACTAGCGGGAGAGACCCAGTACTTC.

In this sample, this clone turned up a few times. The V gene is TRBV27, the J gene TRBJ1-4; TRBD1 aligns across 7 bases. V gave up 8 bases and J gave up 1 base; unmatched junction bases: 4. The CDR3 sequence is 14 residues long. Germline values: CDR1 MNHEY, CDR2 SMNVEV (reference sequence). This CDR3 is CASGRDRTNEKLFF. As DNA, the CDR3 is TGTGCCAGCGGCCGGGACAGAACTAATGAAAAACTGTTTTTT.

The rearrangement joins TRBV10-3 to TRBJ2-1, with D perhaps matching TRBD2 (6 bases). The CDR3 has 16 amino acids. Germline V gene lookup returns CDR1 ENHRY and CDR2 SYGVKD. The V end was cut by 0 bases, the J end by 2 bases, with 11 bases between. This chain's CDR3 is CAISESVTRTYNEQFF. In DNA, the CDR3 is TGTGCCATCAGTGAGTCGGTGACTAGGACCTACAATGAGCAGTTCTTC.

This clone has more than one count but fewer than ten. The chain carries TRBV5-1 and TRBJ1-2, with TRBD1 identical over 9 bases. Germline values: CDR1 SGHRS, CDR2 YFSETQ. The CDR3 spans 16 residues. V lost 4 bases and J lost 4; bases outside the gene matches: 11. The CDR3 bases are TGCGCCAGCAGCCCAGCCGGGACAGGGAGCGGCTATGGCTACACCTTC. Translating gives CASSPAGTGSGYGYTF.

In DNA form, the CDR3 reads TGTGCCAGCAGACCCACTAGCGGTAGCTCCACAGATACGCAGTATTTT. Protein sequence: CASRPTSGSSTDTQYF. The chain combines TRBV7-2 with TRBJ2-3; 8 bases fit TRBD2. Germline-derived CDR1 and CDR2 are SGHTA and FQGNSA. The V gene end was trimmed by 6 bases and the J gene end by 2 bases; junction bases not matched to a gene: 10. The CDR3 length is 16 residues.

The chain combines TRBV28 with TRBJ1-5; D ambiguous. Per the germline V gene, CDR1 is MDHEN and CDR2 is SYDVKM. Trimming cost V 2 bases and J 0 bases, with 8 bases left between them. CDR3 length equals 15 residues. The CDR3 reads CASSLGPDSNQPQHF. In nucleotides, the CDR3 is TGTGCCAGCAGTTTAGGCCCAGATAGCAATCAGCCCCAGCATTTT.

CDR3: CASSQIDQEQYF. DNA for the CDR3: TGTGCCAGCAGCCAAATTGATCAGGAGCAGTACTTC. The chain carries TRBV3-1 (or the pseudogene TRBV3-2) and TRBJ2-7, with D uncertain. V lost 2 bases and J lost 7, with 9 bases in between. CDR1 and CDR2 from the germline V gene are LGHDT and YNNKEL (reference sequence). The CDR3 has 12 amino acids.

The chain carries TRBV7-2 and TRBJ2-1; TRBD2 is a possible D gene (5 bases). The V end was cut by 4 bases, the J end by 12 bases, with 10 bases between. Germline V gives CDR1 SGHTA, CDR2 FQGNSA. This CDR3 contains 11 residues. The CDR3 DNA reads TGTGCCAGCAGCTATTCCGAGGGGCAGTTCTTC. The encoded protein is CASSYSEGQFF. The whole variable domain, remainder taken from reference TRBV7-2 and TRBJ2-1, is GAGVSQSPSNKVTEKGKDVELRCDPISGHTALYWYRQSLGQGLEFLIYFQGNSAPDKSGLPSDRFSAERTGGSVSTLTIQRTQQEDSAVYLCASSYSEGQFFGPGTRLTVL.

The V and J genes are TRBV30 and TRBJ2-1; no firm D call. The V gene's germline CDR1 is GTSNPN and CDR2 SVGIG (reference sequence). This CDR3 is 17 amino acids long. Trimming stripped 2 bases from V and 0 bases from J, with 17 bases between. Here the CDR3 reads CAWSRVLARSSYNEQFF. CDR3 nucleotide sequence: TGTGCCTGGAGTCGGGTGTTAGCTCGGAGCTCCTACAATGAGCAGTTCTTC.

V is TRBV7-8 and J is TRBJ2-5; D perhaps matches TRBD1 (6 bases). V gave up 7 bases and J gave up 1 base, with 16 bases separating them. The CDR3 extends over 15 amino acids. Germline CDR1 SGHVS, CDR2 FQNEAQ. CDR3 sequence reads: CASTLRGLFQETQYF. DNA for the CDR3: TGTGCCAGCACTCTCAGGGGATTATTCCAAGAGACCCAGTACTTC.

The CDR3 loop is CASVLQGFTEAFF. In DNA form, the CDR3 reads TGTGCCAGCGTTTTACAGGGGTTCACTGAAGCTTTCTTT. J is TRBJ1-1 and V is TRBV6-6; 7 bases align to TRBD1. This CDR3 spans 13 amino acids. Trimming cost V 8 bases and J 4 bases; bases outside gene matches: 7. CDR1 and CDR2 from the germline V gene are MNHNY and SVGAGI (reference sequence).

In its sample, this clone was seen a few times. The rearrangement joins TRBV2 to TRBJ1-2, with D perhaps matching TRBD1 (6 bases). The V gene's germline CDR1 is SNHLY and CDR2 FYNNEI. Trimming stripped 3 bases from V and 5 bases from J, with 19 bases between. This CDR3 has 16 residues. The CDR3 sequence is CASSDQGISGKYGYTF. The DNA of the CDR3 is TGTGCCAGCAGTGATCAGGGGATAAGCGGGAAATATGGCTACACCTTC.

The chain employs TRBV3-1 (or the pseudogene TRBV3-2) and TRBJ2-7, with 9 positions matching TRBD1. The trim removed 4 bases at V and 5 bases at J, leaving 6 bases unmatched. The CDR3 totals 14 residues. Germline loops: CDR1 LGHDT, CDR2 YNNKEL (reference sequence). The DNA of the CDR3 is TGTGCCAGCAGCCCATACAGGGGGCTCGACGAGCAGTACTTC. Translation: CASSPYRGLDEQYF.

V is TRBV19 and J is TRBJ2-7, with D possibly matching TRBD1 (6 bases). In germline, CDR1 is LNHDA, CDR2 SQIVND (reference sequence). Trimming shortened V by 5 bases and J by 5 bases, and 16 bases separated the two germline ends. CDR3 length: 14 residues. CDR3 sequence: CASSATGKRDEQYF. As DNA, the CDR3 is TGTGCCAGTAGTGCTACAGGGAAACGGGACGAGCAGTACTTC.

The chain couples TRBV28 to TRBJ1-2; no firm D call. Between the trimmed V and J ends, which lost 5 bases and 4 bases, there was a span of 14 bases. Looked up from germline, CDR1 is MDHEN and CDR2 is SYDVKM. This CDR3 has 14 amino acids. As DNA, the CDR3 is TGTGCCAGCAGTAGTCCCGGGTTGGGCTATGGCTACACCTTC. Residues: CASSSPGLGYGYTF.

The chain joins TRBV5-1 to TRBJ2-7, with unresolved D. Germline V gene sequence: CDR1 SGHRS, CDR2 YFSETQ. The V gene lost 0 bases and the J gene lost 2 bases, with 6 bases spanning the gap. There are 13 residues in the CDR3. Written as DNA, the CDR3 is TGCGCCAGCAGCTTGGTACTACCCTACGAGCAGTACTTC. Protein: CASSLVLPYEQYF. Together with reference TRBV5-1 and TRBJ2-7, the CDR3 gives the full variable domain: KAGVTQTPRYLIKTRGQQVTLSCSPISGHRSVSWYQQTPGQGLQFLFEYFSETQRNKGNFPGRFSGRQFSNSRSEMNVSTLELGDSALYLCASSLVLPYEQYFGPGTRLTVT.

The rearrangement joins TRBV5-1 to TRBJ2-7; TRBD2 might be the D (6 bases). Germline assignment: CDR1 SGHRS and CDR2 YFSETQ. Trimming took 3 bases from V and 0 from J, leaving 16 bases between them. The CDR3 runs to 16 residues. This CDR3 reads CASSWGVKTSSYEQYF. The CDR3 DNA follows: TGCGCCAGCAGCTGGGGGGTTAAGACTAGCTCCTACGAGCAGTACTTC.

The gene calls are TRBV14 and TRBJ2-3; no reliable D call. Between the trimmed V and J ends, which lost 0 bases and 5 bases, there was a span of 12 bases. Germline V gene data show CDR1 as SGHDN and CDR2 as FVKESK. The CDR3 spans 15 residues. CDR3 nucleotides: TGTGCCAGCAGCCAAGATGAACTGCCCCGAGATACGCAGTATTTT. As protein: CASSQDELPRDTQYF.

This clone appeared a single time. The chain links TRBV5-1 to TRBJ2-1, with 9 bases matching TRBD2. The germline CDR1 and CDR2 sequences are SGHRS and YFSETQ. J lost 4 bases, V lost 0 bases, and 5 bases had no gene match. There are 16 residues in the CDR3. The CDR3 DNA reads TGCGCCAGCAGCTTGGGGACTAGCGCGAGATACAATGAGCAGTTCTTC. Its protein is CASSLGTSARYNEQFF.

The gene calls are TRBV15 and TRBJ1-2; D remains unclear. The germline V gene encodes CDR1 LNHNV and CDR2 YYDKDF (reference sequence). The CDR3 extends over 13 amino acids. V was pared by 0 bases and J by 1 base, with 3 bases between. DNA for the CDR3: TGTGCCACCAGCAGAGATTATAACTATGGCTACACCTTC. Translation: CATSRDYNYGYTF.

The DNA of the CDR3 is TGTGCCAGCAGCCAAGATCTACAGGCCAGCTCCTACAATGAGCAGTTCTTC. The encoded protein is CASSQDLQASSYNEQFF. The chain recombines TRBV3-1 (or the pseudogene TRBV3-2) with TRBJ2-1; D is possibly TRBD1 (5 bases). Germline CDR1 and CDR2: LGHDT and YNNKEL (reference sequence). V was shortened by 0 bases and J by 0 bases, with 12 bases between the two germline ends. This CDR3 has 17 residues.

V is TRBV2 and J is TRBJ2-1, with D maybe TRBD1 (6 bases). V lost 4 bases, J lost 9 bases, and 16 bases lay in between. The germline V gene has CDR1 SNHLY and CDR2 FYNNEI. CDR3 length equals 14 residues. CDR3: CASSGGLMGGEQFF. CDR3 coding DNA: TGTGCCAGCAGTGGGGGGCTAATGGGTGGTGAGCAGTTCTTC.

This chain connects TRBV9 to TRBJ2-5; D possibly corresponds to TRBD1 (6 bases). The CDR3 runs to 14 residues. Deletions cut 0 bases from V and 4 bases from J, with 10 bases between. Germline CDR1 and CDR2: SGDLS and YYNGEE. The CDR3 bases are TGTGCCAGCAGCGTAGCTCCAGGGGCAGAGACCCAGTACTTC. It codes for CASSVAPGAETQYF.

The rearrangement links TRBV7-9 to TRBJ2-1, with 7 bases that match TRBD2. This CDR3 is built from 17 residues. From germline, CDR1 is SEHNR and CDR2 FQNEAQ (reference sequence). J gave up 6 bases and V 0 bases, and 11 bases lay outside the gene matches. As DNA, the CDR3 is TGTGCCAGCAGCTTAGCCGCAGGGCTAGCGGCCCTCAATGAGCAGTTCTTC. It codes for CASSLAAGLAALNEQFF.

The chain joins TRBV2 to TRBJ2-3; tentative D call: TRBD1 (5 bases). V lost 8 bases to trimming and J lost 2 bases, with 14 bases between them. Germline V CDR1 and CDR2: SNHLY, FYNNEI. The CDR3 consists of 14 residues. In DNA form, the CDR3 reads TGTGCCAGCCGTAGCAGGGAAACCACAGATACGCAGTATTTT. It translates to CASRSRETTDTQYF.

This clone was picked up a small number of times. This chain connects TRBV5-1 to TRBJ2-5; D ambiguous. Trimming shortened V by 0 bases and J by 5 bases, and 11 bases separated the two germline ends. The CDR3 has 14 residues. Germline V CDR1 and CDR2: SGHRS, YFSETQ. Here the CDR3 reads CASSLAPPEETQYF. CDR3 nucleotide sequence: TGCGCCAGCAGCTTGGCCCCGCCCGAGGAGACCCAGTACTTC. The variable domain in full, with the rest retrieved from reference TRBV5-1 and TRBJ2-5, is KAGVTQTPRYLIKTRGQQVTLSCSPISGHRSVSWYQQTPGQGLQFLFEYFSETQRNKGNFPGRFSGRQFSNSRSEMNVSTLELGDSALYLCASSLAPPEETQYFGPGTRLLVL.

The chain couples TRBV2 to TRBJ2-1, with unresolved D. CDR1 is SNHLY, CDR2 FYNNEI, per germline. The CDR3 consists of 11 residues. V lost 5 bases to trimming and J lost 8 bases, with 7 bases between them. The CDR3 DNA reads as TGTGCCAGCAGTTCCTATGATGAGCAGTTCTTC. The encoded protein is CASSSYDEQFF.

The J gene is TRBJ2-5, the V gene TRBV7-2, with 7 bases aligning to TRBD1. V lost 3 bases, J lost 5 bases, and 9 bases stayed unmatched. The CDR3 spans 15 residues. Germline values: CDR1 SGHTA, CDR2 FQGNSA. The chain's CDR3 is CASSLGQHYTETQYF. CDR3 in DNA: TGTGCCAGCAGCTTGGGACAGCACTATACGGAGACCCAGTACTTC.

CDR3 sequence reads: CASSARQGADNEQFF. The DNA for the CDR3 is TGTGCCAGCAGCGCTAGACAGGGGGCGGACAATGAGCAGTTCTTC. The chain links TRBV9 to TRBJ2-1; 10 bases are shared with TRBD1. Germline trimming cut 3 bases from V and 5 bases from J; bases unmatched to any gene: 5. The CDR3 covers 15 residues. Germline-derived CDR1 and CDR2 are SGDLS and YYNGEE.

The count of this clone is one. This chain joins TRBV3-1 (or the pseudogene TRBV3-2) and TRBJ2-1; 8 positions agree with TRBD2. V dropped 4 bases and J dropped 7; count of bases not matched to a gene: 21. The germline gives CDR1 LGHDT, CDR2 YNNKEL (reference sequence). The CDR3 covers 19 residues. The CDR3 loop is CASSPYLPSREGLRNEQFF. The CDR3 region has the DNA TGTGCCAGCAGCCCTTACCTTCCCTCCCGGGAGGGCCTCCGTAATGAGCAGTTCTTC.